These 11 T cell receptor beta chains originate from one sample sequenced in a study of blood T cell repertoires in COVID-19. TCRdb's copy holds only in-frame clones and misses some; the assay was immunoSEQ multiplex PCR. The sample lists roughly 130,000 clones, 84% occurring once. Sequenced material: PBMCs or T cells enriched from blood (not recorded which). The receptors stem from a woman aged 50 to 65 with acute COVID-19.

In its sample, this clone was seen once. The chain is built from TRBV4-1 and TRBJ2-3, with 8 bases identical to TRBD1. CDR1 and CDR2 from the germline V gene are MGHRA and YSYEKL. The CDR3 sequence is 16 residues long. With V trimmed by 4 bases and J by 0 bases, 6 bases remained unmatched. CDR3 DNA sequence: TGCGCCAGCAGCCGAGGGACAGGTCTAAGCACAGATACGCAGTATTTT. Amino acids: CASSRGTGLSTDTQYF.

The CDR3 sequence: CASSVGGANHREQYF. The CDR3 DNA reads TGTGCCAGCAGCGTAGGCGGCGCTAACCACCGGGAGCAGTACTTC. The rearrangement joins TRBV9 to TRBJ2-7; no firm D call. The germline CDR1 and CDR2 sequences are SGDLS and YYNGEE. V lost 0 bases, J lost 7 bases, and 17 bases lay in between. The CDR3 runs 15 residues.

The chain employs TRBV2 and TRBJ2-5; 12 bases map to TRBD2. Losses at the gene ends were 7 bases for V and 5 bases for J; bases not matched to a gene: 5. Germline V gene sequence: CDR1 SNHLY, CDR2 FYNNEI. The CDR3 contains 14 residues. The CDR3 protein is CASMGLAGWETQYF. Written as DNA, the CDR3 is TGTGCCAGCATGGGACTAGCGGGTTGGGAGACCCAGTACTTC.

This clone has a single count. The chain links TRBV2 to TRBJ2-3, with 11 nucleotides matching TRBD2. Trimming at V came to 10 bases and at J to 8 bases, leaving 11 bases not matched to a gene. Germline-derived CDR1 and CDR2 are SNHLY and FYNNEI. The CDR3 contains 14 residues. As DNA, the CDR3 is TGTGCCACAACCGGGACTAGCGGTTCGGGTACGCAGTATTTT. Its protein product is CATTGTSGSGTQYF.

CDR3 loop: CASSPGQLQETQYF. The CDR3 bases are TGTGCCAGCAGCCCGGGACAACTACAAGAGACCCAGTACTTC. The chain links TRBV28 to TRBJ2-5; perhaps TRBD1 as D (6 bases). Germline values: CDR1 MDHEN, CDR2 SYDVKM. The germline V and J ends were trimmed by 6 bases and 2 bases, with 13 bases remaining between them. The CDR3 contains 14 residues.

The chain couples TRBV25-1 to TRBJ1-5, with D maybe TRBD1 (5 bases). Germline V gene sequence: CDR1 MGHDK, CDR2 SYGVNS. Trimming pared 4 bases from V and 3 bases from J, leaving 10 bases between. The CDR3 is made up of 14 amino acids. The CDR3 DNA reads TGTGCCAGCAGTGGGCCCAGGGCCAATCAGCCCCAGCATTTT. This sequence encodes CASSGPRANQPQHF.

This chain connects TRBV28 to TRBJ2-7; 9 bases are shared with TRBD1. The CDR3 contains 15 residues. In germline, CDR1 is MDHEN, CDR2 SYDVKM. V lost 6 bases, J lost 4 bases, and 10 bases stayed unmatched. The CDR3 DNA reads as TGTGCCAGCAGCCCACTCGGGACAGGGCGGTACGAGCAGTACTTC. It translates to CASSPLGTGRYEQYF.

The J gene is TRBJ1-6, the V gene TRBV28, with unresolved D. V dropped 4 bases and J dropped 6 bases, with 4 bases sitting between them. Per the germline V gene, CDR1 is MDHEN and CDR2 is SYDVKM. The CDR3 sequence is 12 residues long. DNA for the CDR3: TGTGCCAGCAGTTCCGTTAATTCACCCCTCCACTTT. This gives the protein CASSSVNSPLHF.

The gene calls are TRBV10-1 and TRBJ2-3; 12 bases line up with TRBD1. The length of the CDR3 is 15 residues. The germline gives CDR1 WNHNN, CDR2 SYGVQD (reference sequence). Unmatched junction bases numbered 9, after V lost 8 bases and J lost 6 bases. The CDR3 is CASASGTGGSDTQYF. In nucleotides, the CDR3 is TGCGCCAGCGCGTCCGGGACAGGGGGCTCGGATACGCAGTATTTT.

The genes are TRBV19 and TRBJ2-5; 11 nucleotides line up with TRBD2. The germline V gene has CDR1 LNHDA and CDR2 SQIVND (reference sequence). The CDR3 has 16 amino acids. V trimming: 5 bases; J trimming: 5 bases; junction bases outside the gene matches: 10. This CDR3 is CASSPGSLAGGETQYF. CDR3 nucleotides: TGTGCCAGTAGTCCGGGGTCGCTAGCGGGAGGTGAGACCCAGTACTTC.

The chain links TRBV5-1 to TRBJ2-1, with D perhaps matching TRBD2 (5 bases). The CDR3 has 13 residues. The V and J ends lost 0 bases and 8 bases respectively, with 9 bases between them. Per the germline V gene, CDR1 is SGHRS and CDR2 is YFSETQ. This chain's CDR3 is CASSLAGVDEQFF. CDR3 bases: TGCGCCAGCAGCTTGGCCGGGGTCGATGAGCAGTTCTTC.